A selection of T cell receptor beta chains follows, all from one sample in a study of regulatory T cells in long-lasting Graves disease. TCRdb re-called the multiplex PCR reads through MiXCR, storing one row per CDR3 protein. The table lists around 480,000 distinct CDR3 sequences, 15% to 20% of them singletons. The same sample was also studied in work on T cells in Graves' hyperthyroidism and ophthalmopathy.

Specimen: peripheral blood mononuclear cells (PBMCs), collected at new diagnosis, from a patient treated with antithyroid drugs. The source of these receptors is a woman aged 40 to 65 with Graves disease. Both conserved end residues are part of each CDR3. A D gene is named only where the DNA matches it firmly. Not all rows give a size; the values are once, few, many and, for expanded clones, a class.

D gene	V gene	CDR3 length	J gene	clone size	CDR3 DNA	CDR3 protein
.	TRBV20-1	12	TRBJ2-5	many	TGCAGTGCTTACAGGTCAAAGGCGGCCCAGTACTTC	CSAYRSKAAQYF
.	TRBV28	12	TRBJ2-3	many	TGTGCCAGCAGTTCCCCCCCATCACGGGGCTATTTT	CASSSPPSRGYF
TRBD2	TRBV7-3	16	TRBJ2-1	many	TGTGCCAGCAGCAACCCGGCTAGCGGGGGGGCGGGCGAGCAGTTCTTC	CASSNPASGGAGEQFF
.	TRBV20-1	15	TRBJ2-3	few	TGCAGTGCTAGTTTGCTGAGTTTCTCCGCAGATACGCAGTATTTT	CSASLLSFSADTQYF
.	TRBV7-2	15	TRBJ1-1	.	TGTGCCAGCAGCTTATCTGCTGTTATGAACACTGAAGCTTTCTTT	CASSLSAVMNTEAFF
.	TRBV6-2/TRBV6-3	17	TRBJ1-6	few	TGTGCCAGCAGCCCTATTGCGGGCTTCAGCTATAATTCACCCCTCCACTTT	CASSPIAGFSYNSPLHF
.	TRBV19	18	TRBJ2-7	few	TGTGCCAGTAGTAGCGGACGCTTCGGCAGGGCGAGCTCCTACGAGCAGTACTTC	CASSSGRFGRASSYEQYF
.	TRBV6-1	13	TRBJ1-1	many	TGTGCCAGCAGCCACTTGACAGATACTGAAGCTTTCTTT	CASSHLTDTEAFF
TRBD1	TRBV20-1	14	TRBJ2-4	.	TGCAGTTATAAACCACAGGGGGCCAAAAACATTCAGTACTTC	CSYKPQGAKNIQYF
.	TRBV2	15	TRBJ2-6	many	TGTGCCAGCAGTGGCGCCTACTCTGGGGCCAACGTCCTGACTTTC	CASSGAYSGANVLTF
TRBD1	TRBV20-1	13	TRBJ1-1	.	TGCAGTGCAAACAGGGGGCTGGGCACTGAAGCTTTCTTT	CSANRGLGTEAFF